This TCR beta chain appears in the sequencing data of a study of OX40 agonist ivuxolimab in advanced cancers. On the study more broadly: Patients were treated with intravenous ivuxolimab, dosed at 0.01 to 10 mg/kg and infused every 2 weeks. Three patients had partial responses: one hepatocellular carcinoma, two cutaneous melanoma.

Libraries were prepared by immunoSEQ multiplex PCR; TCRdb keeps only in-frame clonotypes and omits some of them. The sample includes approximately 70,000 clones, roughly 80% of them seen just once. The CDR3 is 14 residues long. Trimming took 0 bases from V and 2 from J, leaving 7 bases between them. CDR1 and CDR2 from the germline V gene are SGHRS and YFSETQ. Concerning this clone: Other nucleotide sequences in the sample specify the same CDR3.

The V gene is TRBV5-1, the J gene TRBJ2-3; TRBD2 is a possible D gene (5 bases). The sequence came from an adult with an advanced solid tumor such as melanoma, head and neck, liver or kidney cancer. This sample comprised CD4+ or CD8+ T cells sorted from blood, obtained in a trial of the OX40 agonist ivuxolimab. For the CDR3, the DNA is TGCGCCAGCAGCTTGGGGGGAGTCACAGATACGCAGTATTTT. Its protein product is CASSLGGVTDTQYF.